This T cell receptor beta chain is drawn from a study of blood T cell repertoires in COVID-19. Study context: PBMCs, B-cell-depleted T cells, or T cells were the source of the cDNA or gDNA that made up the material.

The V gene's germline CDR1 is SNHLY and CDR2 FYNNEI. The CDR3 has 13 amino acids. The junction had 9 bases not matched to a gene; V was cut back by 11 bases and J by 5 bases. In its sample, this clone was seen once. Original processing notes: By means of reference gene primer amplification, nucleated cell counts were estimated. Using immunoSEQ multiplex PCR, the repertoire was profiled, and TCRdb retains in-frame clones only, with some absent. That table gives V, J and clone size, and the DNA gave D and trimming. The table shows some 150,000 clones, with approximately 90% occurring only once. The sequencing input was peripheral blood. The receptor's source is a woman between 45 and 60 years old with acute or convalescent COVID-19. V usage is TRBV2 and J usage is TRBJ2-1; the match to TRBD2 covers 7 bases. The CDR3 DNA follows: TGTGCCGGGGGGGGACGGATGGACAATGAGCAGTTCTTC. Amino acid sequence: CAGGGRMDNEQFF.